A single sample gave rise to the 13 T cell receptor beta chains below, sequenced in a study of CD8 T cells in Susac syndrome. Reverse transcription used about 0.45 to 1 ug RNA and random hexamers. TCRdb re-analysed the immunoSEQ multiplex PCR reads in MiXCR, keeping a single row per CDR3 protein. Of over 120,000 distinct CDR3 sequences in the sample, around 94% were seen once. Sequencing used CD4+ T cells from PBMCs. The receptor set was obtained from a human donor in good health.

This chain uses TRBV5-1 with TRBJ2-1; 7 nucleotides align to TRBD2. CDR3 size: 15 residues. CDR1 is SGHRS and CDR2 is YFSETQ in the germline V gene. The V and J ends lost 3 bases and 6 bases, in that order; junction bases with no gene match: 9. In DNA form, the CDR3 reads TGCGCCAGCAGCTCCTCGACTAGCAGCCCCAATGAGCAGTTCTTC. Translating it yields CASSSSTSSPNEQFF.

The rearrangement uses TRBV18 and TRBJ2-7; D may be TRBD1 or TRBD2 (5 bases each). V gave up 2 bases and J gave up 0 bases, with 11 bases separating them. The germline gives CDR1 KGHSH, CDR2 LQKENI. The CDR3 runs to 15 residues. Written as DNA, the CDR3 is TGTGCCAGCTCACCAGGTGGGACGGACTCCTACGAGCAGTACTTC. Protein sequence: CASSPGGTDSYEQYF.

This clonotype occurred once. The V gene is TRBV12-3 or TRBV12-4, the J gene TRBJ2-7; TRBD1 is a possible D gene (6 bases). V was pared by 6 bases and J by 6 bases, with 21 bases between. This CDR3 has 15 amino acids. CDR3 region: CASSLRGKGLFEQYF. The CDR3 bases are TGTGCCAGCAGCTTGAGGGGGAAAGGGCTTTTCGAGCAGTACTTC.

The rearrangement uses TRBV21-1 and TRBJ1-2. TRBV21-1 is a recognized pseudogene. This CDR3 contains 14 residues. The CDR3 DNA reads as TGTGCCAGCAGCAAAAGCAAGTCCTCCTATGGCTACACCTTC. Its translation: CASSKSKSSYGYTF.

This chain connects TRBV4-1 to TRBJ2-5; tentatively, D is TRBD1 (5 bases). CDR3 length equals 14 residues. Trimming stripped 4 bases from V and 5 bases from J, with 14 bases between. Germline V gene lookup returns CDR1 MGHRA and CDR2 YSYEKL. Here the CDR3 DNA reads TGCGCCAGCAGCCCTTCGCACAGGATGGAGACCCAGTACTTC. Its protein is CASSPSHRMETQYF.

This clonotype appeared once. The CDR3 region is CSYGGGTGLNTEAFF. DNA for the CDR3: TGCAGCTATGGGGGCGGGACAGGGTTGAACACTGAAGCTTTCTTT. The chain joins TRBV29-1 to TRBJ1-1; 9 bases line up with TRBD1. The CDR3 runs 15 residues. Germline V gene sequence: CDR1 SQVTM, CDR2 ANQGSEA. Trimming cost V 8 bases and J 0 bases; bases outside gene matches: 10.

The chain joins TRBV5-1 to TRBJ1-1; the D gene is possibly TRBD1 (6 bases). Looked up from germline, CDR1 is SGHRS and CDR2 is YFSETQ. CDR3 size: 13 residues. The V gene lost 4 bases and the J gene lost 3 bases, with 10 bases spanning the gap. DNA for the CDR3: TGCGCCAGCAGCAGGGGGGTGGACACTGAAGCTTTCTTT. Amino acid sequence: CASSRGVDTEAFF. Supplemented by reference TRBV5-1 and TRBJ1-1, the full variable domain reads KAGVTQTPRYLIKTRGQQVTLSCSPISGHRSVSWYQQTPGQGLQFLFEYFSETQRNKGNFPGRFSGRQFSNSRSEMNVSTLELGDSALYLCASSRGVDTEAFFGQGTRLTVV.

J is TRBJ1-2 and V is TRBV20-1; D remains ambiguous. CDR1 DFQATT and CDR2 SNEGSKA come from the germline V gene (reference sequence). The CDR3 sequence is 16 residues long. V lost 1 base and J lost 3, with 18 bases in between. CDR3 residues: CSARAQIPGHDYGYTF. The DNA for the CDR3 is TGCAGTGCTAGAGCACAGATCCCGGGCCATGACTATGGCTACACCTTC.

The V call is TRBV7-3, the J call TRBJ2-1, with TRBD2 matching 8 bases. This CDR3 has 16 residues. The trim removed 4 bases at V and 4 bases at J, leaving 9 bases unmatched. Germline-derived CDR1 and CDR2 are SGHTA and FQGTGA. The CDR3 nucleotides are TGTGCCAGCAGCTCTACCGGGACTAGGTCATACAATGAGCAGTTCTTC. It codes for CASSSTGTRSYNEQFF.

The V call is TRBV27, the J call TRBJ2-7, with a weak D call TRBD2 (5 bases). The V end lost 6 bases, the J end lost 0 bases, and 12 bases lay between the germline ends. This CDR3 region has 14 residues. Germline V CDR1 and CDR2: MNHEY, SMNVEV (reference sequence). The CDR3: CASRNGIFSYEQYF. CDR3 DNA: TGTGCCAGCAGGAACGGGATTTTCTCCTACGAGCAGTACTTC.

The chain joins TRBV6-1 to TRBJ1-2, with TRBD1 matching 7 bases. CDR3 size: 14 residues. Germline loops: CDR1 MNHNS, CDR2 SASEGT. The V segment lost 1 base and the J segment 6 bases; nucleotides outside the gene matches: 5. The CDR3 here is CASSEVGRGNGYTF. The CDR3 bases are TGTGCCAGCAGTGAAGTCGGCAGGGGGAATGGCTACACCTTC.

The chain combines TRBV10-3 with TRBJ2-3; D might be TRBD1 or TRBD2, each matching 5 bases. With 6 bases removed from V and 6 bases from J, the gap between germline ends came to 19 bases. Per the germline V gene, CDR1 is ENHRY and CDR2 is SYGVKD. The CDR3 length is 15 residues. In DNA form, the CDR3 reads TGTGCCATCAGCCGGGACGATGAACTGCCGGATACGCAGTATTTT. This sequence encodes CAISRDDELPDTQYF.

This chain joins TRBV29-1 and TRBJ2-3, with D possibly TRBD2 on 6 matching bases. The V gene lost 3 bases and the J gene lost 0 bases, with 13 bases spanning the gap. CDR1 and CDR2 (germline): SQVTM, ANQGSEA. The CDR3 covers 15 residues. In DNA, the CDR3 is TGCAGCGTTGAGTTGGGACTTCCTAGCACAGATACGCAGTATTTT. This sequence encodes CSVELGLPSTDTQYF.